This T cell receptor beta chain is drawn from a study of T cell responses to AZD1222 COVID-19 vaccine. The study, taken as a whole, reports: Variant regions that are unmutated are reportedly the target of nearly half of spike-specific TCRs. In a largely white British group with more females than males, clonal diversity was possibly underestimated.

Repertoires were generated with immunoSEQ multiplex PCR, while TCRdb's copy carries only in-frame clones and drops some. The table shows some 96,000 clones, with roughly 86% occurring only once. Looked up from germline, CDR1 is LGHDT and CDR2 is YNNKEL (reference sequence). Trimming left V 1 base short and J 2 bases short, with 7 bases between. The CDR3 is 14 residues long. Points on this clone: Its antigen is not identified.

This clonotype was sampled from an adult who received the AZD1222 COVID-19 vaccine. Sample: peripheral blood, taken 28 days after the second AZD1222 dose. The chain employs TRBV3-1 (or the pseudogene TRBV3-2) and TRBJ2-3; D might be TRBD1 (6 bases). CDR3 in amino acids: CASSQAGVTDTQYF. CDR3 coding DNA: TGTGCCAGCAGCCAAGCAGGGGTCACAGATACGCAGTATTTT.